The 23 T cell receptor beta chains presented below share a single source sample, sequenced in a study of blood T cell repertoires in COVID-19. TCRdb keeps only in-frame clones here, not all; method: immunoSEQ multiplex PCR. The sample lists around 190,000 clones, around 77% occurring once. The sample taken for sequencing was peripheral blood. These receptors were collected from a man aged 70 or older with active or convalescent COVID-19.

CDR3 sequence: CASSPPGQGAYGYTF. In DNA, the CDR3 is TGTGCCAGCTCACCACCGGGACAGGGGGCCTATGGCTACACCTTC. This rearrangement joins TRBV18 to TRBJ1-2, with TRBD1 matching over 12 bases. V lost 0 bases, J lost 4 bases, and 0 bases stayed unmatched. The germline CDR1 and CDR2 sequences are KGHSH and LQKENI. This CDR3 has 15 amino acids.

This clone was seen once. The same CDR3 arises from other DNA sequences in this sample as well. The J gene is TRBJ1-1, the V gene TRBV7-3; a weak D match, TRBD1 (5 bases). Deletions cut 6 bases from V and 4 bases from J, with 12 bases between. The CDR3 runs 13 residues. Germline V lookup: CDR1 SGHTA, CDR2 FQGTGA. The CDR3 region has the DNA TGTGCCAGCAGGGGCGGGGGTGGCACTGAAGCTTTCTTT. Translation: CASRGGGGTEAFF.

The gene calls are TRBV6-5 and TRBJ2-7; D gene ambiguous. CDR1 MNHEY and CDR2 SVGAGI come from the germline V gene. The CDR3 runs 14 residues. The V and J ends lost 0 bases and 1 base respectively, with 7 bases between them. CDR3 residues: CASSYSMTSYEQYF. The CDR3 DNA is TGTGCCAGCAGTTACTCGATGACATCCTACGAGCAGTACTTC.

V usage is TRBV7-6 and J usage is TRBJ2-7; TRBD1 might be the D (5 bases). CDR3 size: 17 residues. The V gene's germline CDR1 is SGHVS and CDR2 FNYEAQ. V was trimmed by 0 bases and J by 0 bases, leaving 15 bases between them. The CDR3 sequence: CASSLAPRQRTSYEQYF. CDR3 sequence (DNA): TGTGCCAGCAGCTTAGCGCCGAGACAGAGGACCTCCTACGAGCAGTACTTC.

The J gene is TRBJ2-1, the V gene TRBV2, with D possibly matching TRBD2 (5 bases). CDR1 and CDR2 (germline): SNHLY, FYNNEI. The CDR3 covers 12 residues. V gave up 3 bases and J gave up 9 bases, with 9 bases separating them. CDR3 DNA sequence: TGTGCCAGCAGTGATCGGGATAGTGAGCAGTTCTTC. Translating gives CASSDRDSEQFF.

The V gene is TRBV6-1, the J gene TRBJ1-2; D might be TRBD1 (6 bases). Germline CDR1 MNHNS, CDR2 SASEGT. The CDR3 totals 16 residues. V was pared by 1 base and J by 3 bases, with 15 bases between. In DNA, the CDR3 is TGTGCCAGCAGTGAAGAACTCAGGGGAAGATACTATGGCTACACCTTC. This encodes CASSEELRGRYYGYTF.

The chain couples TRBV7-9 to TRBJ2-2, with 8 positions matching TRBD2. J gave up 0 bases and V 5 bases, and 8 bases lay outside the gene matches. The CDR3 contains 17 residues. CDR1 is SEHNR and CDR2 is FQNEAQ in the germline V gene (reference sequence). CDR3 DNA sequence: TGTGCCAGCAGCCTCCGGGGGGGACTAGCGAACACCGGGGAGCTGTTTTTT. Amino acid sequence: CASSLRGGLANTGELFF.

The J gene is TRBJ1-1, the V gene TRBV29-1, with D unclear. This CDR3 spans 11 amino acids. Trimming stripped 3 bases from V and 1 base from J, with 3 bases between. Germline lookup yields CDR1 SQVTM and CDR2 ANQGSEA. In nucleotides, the CDR3 is TGCAGCGTTGACCAGAACACTGAAGCTTTCTTT. Residues: CSVDQNTEAFF.

The rearrangement links TRBV19 to TRBJ1-2; 8 bases agree with TRBD1. The CDR3 runs to 14 residues. Germline values: CDR1 LNHDA, CDR2 SQIVND (reference sequence). V dropped 4 bases and J dropped 7; count of bases not matched to a gene: 8. CDR3 protein: CASSTTGARGGYTF. CDR3 DNA sequence: TGTGCCAGTAGTACGACAGGGGCGCGCGGTGGCTACACCTTC.

As for this clone: At the DNA level, this CDR3 is encoded by other sequences in the same sample as well. CDR3 residues: CSVGTGNYGYTF. In DNA, the CDR3 is TGCAGCGTTGGCACGGGGAACTATGGCTACACCTTC. The chain joins TRBV29-1 to TRBJ1-2; no firm D call. Trimming pared 4 bases from V and 2 bases from J, leaving 8 bases between. The CDR3 is made up of 12 amino acids. CDR1 SQVTM and CDR2 ANQGSEA come from the germline V gene.

The gene calls are TRBV13 and TRBJ1-1, with D unclear. This CDR3 contains 10 residues. Germline CDR1 reads PRHDT; CDR2 reads FYEKMQ (reference sequence). V shed 5 bases and J shed 10 bases, with 8 bases lying between them. The CDR3: CASSPPGAFF. CDR3 bases: TGTGCCAGCAGCCCCCCCGGAGCTTTCTTT.

In DNA, the CDR3 is TGTGCCAGCAGCGTAGGTTCGAACTATGGCTACACCTTC. It specifies CASSVGSNYGYTF. This chain uses TRBV9 with TRBJ1-2; no clear D. V lost 0 bases to trimming and J lost 2 bases, with 5 bases between them. The length of the CDR3 is 13 residues. Germline-derived CDR1 and CDR2 are SGDLS and YYNGEE.

The V call is TRBV7-6, the J call TRBJ2-2, with 8 bases identical to TRBD1. Germline V gives CDR1 SGHVS, CDR2 FNYEAQ. The CDR3 contains 14 residues. Trimming at V came to 6 bases and at J to 7 bases, leaving 7 bases not matched to a gene. The CDR3 protein is CASRDRVNDGELFF. The DNA for the CDR3 is TGTGCCAGCAGGGACAGGGTTAACGACGGGGAGCTGTTTTTT.

The chain couples TRBV27 to TRBJ1-2; D remains ambiguous. The V end lost 3 bases, the J end lost 3 bases, and 14 bases lay between the germline ends. Germline V gene sequence: CDR1 MNHEY, CDR2 SMNVEV (reference sequence). The CDR3 length is 15 residues. CDR3 coding DNA: TGTGCCAGCAGTTTTAATCAGGCCGGGGACTATGGCTACACCTTC. Translating it yields CASSFNQAGDYGYTF.

CDR3 DNA sequence: TGCGCCAGCAGCCAAGACGGGCTAGCGGGGGGGCATAGGTCCTACAATGAGCAGTTCTTC. Translating gives CASSQDGLAGGHRSYNEQFF. The V and J genes are TRBV4-1 and TRBJ2-1, with 12 bases aligning to TRBD2. Unmatched junction bases numbered 10, after V lost 0 bases and J lost 1 base. The CDR3 has 20 amino acids. Germline V lookup: CDR1 MGHRA, CDR2 YSYEKL.

The chain employs TRBV11-2 and TRBJ1-2; 7 positions agree with TRBD1. This CDR3 contains 14 residues. The ends lost 4 bases at V and 5 bases at J; junction bases unmatched: 7. Germline CDR1 SGHAT, CDR2 FQNNGV. The CDR3 DNA follows: TGTGCCAGCAGCTCAACAGGGGAACGGTATGGCTACACCTTC. Translating it yields CASSSTGERYGYTF.

The gene calls are TRBV5-1 and TRBJ1-1; D gene ambiguous. V gave up 1 base and J gave up 1 base, with 8 bases separating them. The CDR3 contains 14 residues. Germline loops: CDR1 SGHRS, CDR2 YFSETQ. CDR3 nucleotide sequence: TGCGCCAGCAGCTTGTATGAGGAGAACACTGAAGCTTTCTTT. It codes for CASSLYEENTEAFF.

The CDR3 DNA reads TGTGCCAGCAGCAATCGACAGGGGGCAATAATGAACACTGAAGCTTTCTTT. Translating it yields CASSNRQGAIMNTEAFF. V gene TRBV5-4 combines with J gene TRBJ1-1, with TRBD1 matching over 10 bases. V was pared by 4 bases and J by 0 bases, with 9 bases of the junction left unmatched. The CDR3 is made up of 17 amino acids. In germline, CDR1 is SGHNT, CDR2 YYREEE (reference sequence).

The genes are TRBV6-5 and TRBJ1-3, with D possibly matching TRBD1 (5 bases). Germline CDR1 and CDR2: MNHEY and SVGAGI. The CDR3 runs 14 residues. Trimming cost V 5 bases and J 2 bases, with 10 bases left between them. CDR3: CASSPTATGNTIYF. CDR3 nucleotides: TGTGCCAGCAGTCCGACAGCGACTGGAAACACCATATATTTT.

This rearrangement joins TRBV23-1 to TRBJ1-5, with 9 positions matching TRBD1. TRBV23-1 is an open reading frame whose function is uncertain. V gave up 1 base and J gave up 5 bases; unmatched junction bases: 9. The CDR3 has 17 residues. The DNA of the CDR3 is TGCGCCAGCAGTCAATATGGGACAGGGAGGTTCGATCAGCCCCAGCATTTT. Translated: CASSQYGTGRFDQPQHF.

The genes are TRBV4-1 and TRBJ2-3; 10 bases fit TRBD2. In germline, CDR1 is MGHRA, CDR2 YSYEKL. V shed 0 bases and J 2 bases; nucleotides not matched to a gene: 5. The CDR3 contains 17 residues. The CDR3 DNA follows: TGCGCCAGCAGCCAAGATGTAGCGGGGGGAACCACAGATACGCAGTATTTT. The encoded protein is CASSQDVAGGTTDTQYF.

A single count supports this clone. This chain connects TRBV5-1 to TRBJ2-1; 9 bases align to TRBD1. Trimming cost V 1 base and J 9 bases; bases outside gene matches: 2. This CDR3 is 13 amino acids long. Per germline, CDR1 SGHRS and CDR2 YFSETQ. The CDR3 coding sequence is TGCGCCAGCAGCTTGACAGGGGGCAGTGAGCAGTTCTTC. This sequence encodes CASSLTGGSEQFF. The full variable domain, completed using reference TRBV5-1 and TRBJ2-1, is KAGVTQTPRYLIKTRGQQVTLSCSPISGHRSVSWYQQTPGQGLQFLFEYFSETQRNKGNFPGRFSGRQFSNSRSEMNVSTLELGDSALYLCASSLTGGSEQFFGPGTRLTVL.

The genes are TRBV5-1 and TRBJ1-2; TRBD1 matches at 7 bases. The trim removed 0 bases at V and 4 bases at J, leaving 9 bases unmatched. Germline V gene sequence: CDR1 SGHRS, CDR2 YFSETQ. The CDR3 totals 16 residues. DNA for the CDR3: TGCGCCAGCAGCTTGGATCGCGAGACAGGGCTCTATGGCTACACCTTC. Translated: CASSLDRETGLYGYTF.